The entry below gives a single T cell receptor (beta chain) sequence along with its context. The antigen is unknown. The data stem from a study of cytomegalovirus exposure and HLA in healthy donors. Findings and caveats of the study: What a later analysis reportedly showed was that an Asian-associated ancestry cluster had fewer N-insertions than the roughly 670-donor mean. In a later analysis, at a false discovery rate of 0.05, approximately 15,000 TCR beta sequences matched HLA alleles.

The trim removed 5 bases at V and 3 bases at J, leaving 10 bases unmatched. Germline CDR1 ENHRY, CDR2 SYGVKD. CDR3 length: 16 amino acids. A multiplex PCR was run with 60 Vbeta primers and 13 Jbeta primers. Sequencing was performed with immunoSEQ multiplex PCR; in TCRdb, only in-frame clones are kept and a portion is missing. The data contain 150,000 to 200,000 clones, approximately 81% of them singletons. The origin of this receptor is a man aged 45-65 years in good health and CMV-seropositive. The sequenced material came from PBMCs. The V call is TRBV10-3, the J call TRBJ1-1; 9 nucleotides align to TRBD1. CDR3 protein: CAISYSGTGIYTEAFF. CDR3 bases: TGTGCCATCAGTTACTCCGGGACAGGGATTTACACTGAAGCTTTCTTT.